This T cell receptor (beta chain) was recorded in a study of PD-L1 blockade in urothelial cancer. Study background: The researchers analyzed blood 3 weeks (second dose) and 6 weeks after treatment start. Reported median T cell count for blood samples was 120,000 to 150,000.

Synthetic TCR analog templates were spiked into all PCRs individually. Some clones are missing from TCRdb's copy, which holds only in-frame ones; the method was immunoSEQ multiplex PCR. In the table there are 45,000 to 55,000 clones, more than 75% of which are singletons. Trimming cost V 3 bases and J 9 bases; bases outside gene matches: 12. CDR1 is SGDLS, CDR2 YYNGEE, per germline. CDR3 length: 16 residues. Indicated time point: pretreatment peripheral blood. Patients were diagnosed with urothelial carcinoma, either locally advanced or metastatic. The input for sequencing was PBMCs, taken around atezolizumab (anti-PD-L1) treatment. The rearrangement joins TRBV9 to TRBJ2-1, with 10 bases identical to TRBD2. The clonotype originates from a man in his fifties with urothelial cancer. The CDR3 nucleotides read TGTGCCAGCAGCGCCGGGGGGGCTAGCGGGAGATCTGAGCAGTTCTTC. This codes for CASSAGGASGRSEQFF.